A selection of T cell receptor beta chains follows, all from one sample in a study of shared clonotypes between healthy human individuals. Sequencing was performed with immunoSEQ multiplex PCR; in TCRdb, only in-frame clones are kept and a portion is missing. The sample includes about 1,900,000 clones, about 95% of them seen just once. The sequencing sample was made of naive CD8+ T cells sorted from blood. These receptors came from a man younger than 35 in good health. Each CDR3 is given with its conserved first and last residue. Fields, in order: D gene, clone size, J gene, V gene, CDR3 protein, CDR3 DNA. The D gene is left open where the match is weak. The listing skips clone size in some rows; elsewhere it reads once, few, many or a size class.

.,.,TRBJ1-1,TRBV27,CASSLGRGHTEAFF,TGTGCCAGCAGTTTGGGCAGGGGCCACACTGAAGCTTTCTTT
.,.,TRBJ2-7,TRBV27,CASSPFGYEQYF,TGTGCCAGCAGCCCATTTGGCTACGAGCAGTACTTC
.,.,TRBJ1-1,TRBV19,CASSIAVVGSNTEAFF,TGTGCCAGTAGTATCGCTGTCGTGGGGTCGAACACTGAAGCTTTCTTT
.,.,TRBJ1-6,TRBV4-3,CASSQDTQVAYNSPLHF,TGCGCCAGCAGCCAAGATACCCAGGTCGCCTATAATTCACCCCTCCACTTT
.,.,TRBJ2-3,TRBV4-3,CASSQDEGETQYF,TGCGCCAGCAGCCAAGATGAGGGGGAAACGCAGTATTTT
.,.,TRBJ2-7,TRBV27,CASSSGESYEQYF,TGTGCCAGCAGCAGTGGGGAGTCCTACGAGCAGTACTTC
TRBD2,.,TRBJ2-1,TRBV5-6,CASRESGRLSSYNEQFF,TGTGCCAGCAGGGAAAGCGGGAGGCTTAGCTCCTACAATGAGCAGTTCTTC
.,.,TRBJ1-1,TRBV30,CACDTLNTEAFF,TGTGCCTGCGACACTCTGAACACTGAAGCTTTCTTT
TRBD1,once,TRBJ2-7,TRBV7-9,CASSHLTGASSYEQYF,TGTGCCAGCAGCCATCTGACAGGGGCCAGCTCCTACGAGCAGTACTTC
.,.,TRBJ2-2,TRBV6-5,CASNDRWDTGELFF,TGTGCCAGCAACGACAGGTGGGACACCGGGGAGCTGTTTTTT
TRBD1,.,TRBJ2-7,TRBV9,CASSAGGTAYEQYF,TGTGCCAGCAGCGCAGGTGGGACAGCCTACGAGCAGTACTTC
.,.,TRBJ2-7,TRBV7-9,CASSLTEAYEQYF,TGTGCCAGCAGCTTGACGGAAGCCTACGAGCAGTACTTC
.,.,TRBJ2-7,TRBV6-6,CASRRQLAYEQYF,TGTGCCAGCAGACGACAGTTAGCCTACGAGCAGTACTTC
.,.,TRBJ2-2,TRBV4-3,CASSQDRVNTGELFF,TGCGCCAGCAGCCAAGATCGCGTTAACACCGGGGAGCTGTTTTTT
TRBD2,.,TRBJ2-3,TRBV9,CASSVGGSSTDTQYF,TGTGCCAGCAGCGTGGGCGGGAGTAGCACAGATACGCAGTATTTT
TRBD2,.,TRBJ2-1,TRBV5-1,CASSPGLAGVTNEQFF,TGCGCCAGCAGCCCCGGACTAGCGGGAGTAACTAATGAGCAGTTCTTC
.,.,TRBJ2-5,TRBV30,CAWSPSEETQYF,TGTGCCTGGAGCCCTAGCGAAGAGACCCAGTACTTC
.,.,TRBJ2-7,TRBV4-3,CASSQDRGDSSYEQYF,TGCGCCAGCAGCCAAGATCGCGGGGACTCTTCCTACGAGCAGTACTTC
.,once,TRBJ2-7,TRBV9,CASSAHPVDGIGSSYEQYF,TGTGCCAGCAGCGCCCACCCGGTGGACGGAATTGGGAGTTCCTACGAGCAGTACTTC
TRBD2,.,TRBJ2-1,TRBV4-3,CASSPGTSGSYLDNEQFF,TGCGCCAGCAGCCCGGGGACTAGCGGGAGCTACCTGGACAATGAGCAGTTCTTC
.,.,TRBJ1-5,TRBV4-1,CASSQDEAGRLKPQHF,TGCGCCAGCAGCCAAGATGAGGCAGGGCGGTTAAAGCCCCAGCATTTT
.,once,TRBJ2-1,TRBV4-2,CASSQEQVHSYNEQFF,TGTGCCAGCAGCCAAGAACAGGTCCACTCCTACAATGAGCAGTTCTTC
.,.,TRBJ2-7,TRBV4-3,CASSQEVGYEQYF,TGCGCCAGCAGCCAAGAGGTGGGCTACGAGCAGTACTTC
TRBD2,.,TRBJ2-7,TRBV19,CASSIGTSGDARYEQYF,TGTGCCAGTAGTATAGGGACTAGCGGGGACGCCCGCTACGAGCAGTACTTC
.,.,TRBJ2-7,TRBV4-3,CASSQDQTESSYEQYF,TGCGCCAGCAGCCAAGATCAGACAGAAAGCTCCTACGAGCAGTACTTC
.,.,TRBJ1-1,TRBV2,CASSGAGGWTEAFF,TGTGCCAGCAGTGGAGCGGGGGGGTGGACTGAAGCTTTCTTT
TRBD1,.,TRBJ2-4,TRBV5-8,CASSRDSF,TGTGCCAGCAGCAGGGACAGCTTC
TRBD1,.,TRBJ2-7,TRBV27,CASRLQGASYEQYF,TGTGCCAGCCGCCTACAGGGGGCCTCCTACGAGCAGTACTTC
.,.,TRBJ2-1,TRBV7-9,CASVGGNYNEQFF,TGTGCCTCTGTTGGGGGAAACTACAATGAGCAGTTCTTC
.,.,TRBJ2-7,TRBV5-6,CASSLSDSSYEQYF,TGTGCCAGCAGCCTATCGGACAGCTCCTACGAGCAGTACTTC
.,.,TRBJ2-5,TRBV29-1,CSVAPLTTDQETQYF,TGCAGCGTTGCACCACTCACGACGGACCAAGAGACCCAGTACTTC
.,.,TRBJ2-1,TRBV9,CASSVGGAADNEQFF,TGTGCCAGCAGCGTAGGGGGTGCAGCCGACAATGAGCAGTTCTTC
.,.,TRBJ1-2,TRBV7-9,CASSFSTPRALQNYGYTF,TGTGCCAGCAGCTTCAGTACCCCCAGGGCCCTACAAAACTATGGCTACACCTTC
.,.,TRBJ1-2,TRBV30,CAWRLRGAGYGYTF,TGTGCCTGGAGGCTGCGGGGGGCGGGCTATGGCTACACCTTC
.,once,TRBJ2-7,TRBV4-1,CASSQERAASYEQYF,TGCGCCAGCAGCCAAGAAAGGGCGGCCTCCTACGAGCAGTACTTC
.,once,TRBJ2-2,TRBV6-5,CASSYVSNTGELFF,TGTGCCAGCAGTTACGTTTCGAACACCGGGGAGCTGTTTTTT
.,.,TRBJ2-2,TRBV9,CASSVGGAGELFF,TGTGCCAGCAGCGTGGGGGGCGCCGGGGAGCTGTTTTTT
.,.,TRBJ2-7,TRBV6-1,CASYRFPYEQYF,TGTGCCAGCTACAGGTTCCCCTACGAGCAGTACTTC
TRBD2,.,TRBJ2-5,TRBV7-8,CASSFPIGLAEQETQYF,TGTGCCAGCAGCTTCCCCATCGGACTAGCAGAACAAGAGACCCAGTACTTC
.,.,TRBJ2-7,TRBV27,CASTALSAAGQGSYEQYF,TGTGCCAGCACCGCCCTTTCGGCGGCGGGGCAGGGTTCTTACGAGCAGTACTTC
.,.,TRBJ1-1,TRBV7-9,CASRPHDTEAFF,TGTGCCAGCAGACCTCATGATACTGAAGCTTTCTTT
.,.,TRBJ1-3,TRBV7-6,CASSPRVSGSEMSNTIYF,TGTGCCAGCAGCCCACGAGTCAGCGGCAGTGAAATGTCCAACACCATATATTTT
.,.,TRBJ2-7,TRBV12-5,CASGLGNYEQYF,TGTGCTAGTGGTTTGGGGAACTACGAGCAGTACTTC
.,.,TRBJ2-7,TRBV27,CASTPVGGSYEQYF,TGTGCCAGCACCCCCGTTGGGGGGAGCTACGAGCAGTACTTC
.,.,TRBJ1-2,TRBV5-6,CASEGFLSYGYTF,TGTGCCTCAGAGGGGTTTTTAAGCTATGGCTACACCTTC
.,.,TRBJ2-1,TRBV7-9,CASSHPESSQGRYNEQFF,TGTGCCAGCAGCCACCCGGAATCGTCTCAGGGTCGGTACAATGAGCAGTTCTTC
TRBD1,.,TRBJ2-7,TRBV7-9,CASSLGQGRSYEQYF,TGTGCCAGCAGCTTAGGACAGGGCCGCTCCTACGAGCAGTACTTC
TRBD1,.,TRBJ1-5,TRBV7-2,CASSLQTGGFSNQPQHF,TGTGCCAGCAGCTTACAGACAGGGGGCTTTAGCAATCAGCCCCAGCATTTT
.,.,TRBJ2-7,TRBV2,CANRDTSYEQYF,TGTGCCAACCGGGACACCTCCTACGAGCAGTACTTC
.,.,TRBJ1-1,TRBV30,CAWSAGTQAFF,TGTGCCTGGAGTGCCGGGACCCAAGCTTTCTTT
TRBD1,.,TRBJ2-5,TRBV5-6,CASSTGTGAPETQYF,TGTGCCAGCAGCACCGGGACAGGGGCCCCAGAGACCCAGTACTTC
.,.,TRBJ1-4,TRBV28,CASTRGKGRPTNEKLFF,TGTGCCAGCACCAGAGGGAAGGGGCGGCCAACTAATGAAAAACTGTTTTTT
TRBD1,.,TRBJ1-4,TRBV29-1,CSVEEDRDNEKLFF,TGCAGCGTTGAAGAGGACAGGGATAATGAAAAACTGTTTTTT
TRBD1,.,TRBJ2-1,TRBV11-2,CASSLGPGTGPYNEQFF,TGTGCCAGCAGCCTAGGACCTGGGACAGGGCCCTACAATGAGCAGTTCTTC
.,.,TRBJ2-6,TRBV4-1,CASSAWVGSGANVLTF,TGCGCCAGCAGTGCCTGGGTGGGCTCTGGGGCCAACGTCCTGACTTTC
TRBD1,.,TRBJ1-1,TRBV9,CASSAGQGFTEAFF,TGTGCCAGCAGCGCCGGACAGGGATTCACTGAAGCTTTCTTT
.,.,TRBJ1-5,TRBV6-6,CASSSSPRDSNQPQHF,TGTGCCAGCAGCTCATCTCCAAGAGATAGCAATCAGCCCCAGCATTTT
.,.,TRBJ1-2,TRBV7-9,CASSLMAGRTPGGYTF,TGTGCCAGCAGCTTAATGGCCGGGAGAACCCCTGGAGGCTACACCTTC